This entry lists 14 T cell receptor beta chains sequenced from one sample in a study of blood T cell repertoires in COVID-19. Data came from immunoSEQ multiplex PCR; TCRdb stores just in-frame clones and leaves some out. The repertoire consists of approximately 21,000 clones, with under 90% occurring once and the leading ten covering over 6.5%. Sample: peripheral blood. The origin of the receptors is a human donor in a cohort sampled during active COVID-19.

As concerns this clone: The same CDR3 arises from other DNA sequences in this sample as well. The J gene is TRBJ1-3, the V gene TRBV5-4, with TRBD1 as a possible D gene (5 bases). The CDR3 spans 14 residues. The ends were cut back, 4 bases at V and 3 bases at J, with 11 bases in the middle. Germline-derived CDR1 and CDR2 are SGHNT and YYREEE (reference sequence). CDR3 coding DNA: TGTGCCAGCAGCACCGGGACTCTTGGAAACACCATATATTTT. This encodes CASSTGTLGNTIYF.

V and J are TRBV3-1 (or the pseudogene TRBV3-2) and TRBJ1-4; 7 bases agree with TRBD1. From germline, CDR1 is LGHDT and CDR2 YNNKEL (reference sequence). V shed 3 bases, J shed 7 bases, and the junction held 2 bases outside the gene matches. The CDR3 length is 13 residues. The chain's CDR3 is CASSQNRGEKLFF. The CDR3 nucleotides are TGTGCCAGCAGCCAGAACAGGGGTGAAAAACTGTTTTTT.

The J gene is TRBJ1-4, the V gene TRBV6-5; 7 nucleotides align to TRBD1. Trimming cost V 8 bases and J 11 bases; bases outside gene matches: 8. Germline values: CDR1 MNHEY, CDR2 SVGAGI. The CDR3 has 12 amino acids. CDR3 sequence (DNA): TGTGCCAGCGCGAAGGGGGCCCAGAAACTGTTTTTT. This encodes CASAKGAQKLFF.

The V gene is TRBV11-2, the J gene TRBJ2-5; 11 bases are shared with TRBD1. Losses at the gene ends were 1 base for V and 4 bases for J; bases not matched to a gene: 5. The CDR3 contains 16 residues. Germline lookup yields CDR1 SGHAT and CDR2 FQNNGV. The CDR3 DNA follows: TGTGCCAGCAGCTTAGCGGGACAGGGGGGAGGAGAGACCCAGTACTTC. Translating gives CASSLAGQGGGETQYF.

The chain carries TRBV4-3 and TRBJ2-5; 10 bases fit TRBD2. Germline V lookup: CDR1 LGHNA, CDR2 YSLEER. The CDR3 has 16 amino acids. The ends lost 4 bases at V and 5 bases at J; junction bases unmatched: 10. Here the CDR3 DNA reads TGCGCCAGCAGCCTTGGGGGGCTAGCGGGGGCGGAGACCCAGTACTTC. Protein sequence: CASSLGGLAGAETQYF.

To note about this clone: The junction departs from the called germline gene at one end, perhaps through a read error. The genes are TRBV3-1 (or the pseudogene TRBV3-2) and TRBJ1-2, with 7 bases fitting TRBD1. Germline V gene lookup returns CDR1 LGHDT and CDR2 YNNKEL (reference sequence). The length of the CDR3 is 14 residues. CDR3 coding DNA: TGTACCAGCAGCCCAAGACAGGGATCCTATGGCTACACCTTC. It is translated as CTSSPRQGSYGYTF.

The chain uses TRBV4-1 and TRBJ1-6; D may be TRBD1 (6 bases). Germline V lookup: CDR1 MGHRA, CDR2 YSYEKL. The CDR3 length is 14 residues. Trimming took off 0 bases at V and 10 bases at J, with 10 bases between the two ends. CDR3 loop: CASSQETGNSPLHF. In nucleotides, the CDR3 is TGCGCCAGCAGCCAAGAAACAGGGAACTCACCCCTCCACTTT.

J is TRBJ1-1 and V is TRBV3-1 (or the pseudogene TRBV3-2); D ambiguous. This CDR3 has 14 amino acids. CDR1 and CDR2 from the germline V gene are LGHDT and YNNKEL (reference sequence). Between the trimmed V and J ends, which lost 1 base and 4 bases, there was a span of 10 bases. CDR3 DNA sequence: TGTGCCAGCAGCCAAGGTATCCGGGGCACTGAAGCTTTCTTT. Translation: CASSQGIRGTEAFF.

The gene calls are TRBV5-4 and TRBJ2-7, with 14 bases lining up with TRBD2. The V segment lost 4 bases and the J segment 3 bases; nucleotides outside the gene matches: 12. The V gene's germline CDR1 is SGHNT and CDR2 YYREEE (reference sequence). The CDR3 is made up of 18 amino acids. CDR3 amino acids: CASSNKYGLAGGYYEQYF. CDR3 in DNA: TGTGCCAGCAGCAACAAATATGGACTAGCGGGGGGATACTACGAGCAGTACTTC.

A few counts support this clone. The chain is built from TRBV18 and TRBJ2-3, with a weak D call TRBD2 (6 bases). The ends were cut back, 11 bases at V and 8 bases at J, with 20 bases in the middle. Germline CDR1 reads KGHSH; CDR2 reads LQKENI. There are 13 residues in the CDR3. The CDR3 DNA is TGTGCCTCCAAGCGGGCCCCAGAGGGTACGCAGTATTTT. This encodes CASKRAPEGTQYF.

CDR3 bases: TGTGCCAGCAGCTTTGGACAGGGCTATGGCTACACCTTC. Protein: CASSFGQGYGYTF. The chain recombines TRBV6-6 with TRBJ1-2; TRBD1 matches 8 bases. This CDR3 region has 13 residues. V trimming: 6 bases; J trimming: 4 bases; junction bases outside the gene matches: 4. Germline CDR1 MNHNY, CDR2 SVGAGI (reference sequence).

This rearrangement joins TRBV2 to TRBJ2-2, with D maybe TRBD2 (6 bases). The CDR3 extends over 13 amino acids. Germline CDR1 is SNHLY and CDR2 is FYNNEI. V was shortened by 7 bases and J by 5 bases, with 11 bases between the two germline ends. CDR3 residues: CASKIRGTGELFF. The CDR3, as DNA: TGTGCCAGCAAGATACGGGGGACCGGGGAGCTGTTTTTT.

The gene calls are TRBV5-4 and TRBJ2-1; 7 nucleotides line up with TRBD1. The CDR3 runs 14 residues. Germline values: CDR1 SGHNT, CDR2 YYREEE (reference sequence). With V trimmed by 4 bases and J by 10 bases, 11 bases remained unmatched. The CDR3: CASSHQIRDREQFF. The CDR3 DNA reads TGTGCCAGCAGCCACCAAATCCGGGACAGAGAGCAGTTCTTC.

This clone occurred a few times. V gene TRBV7-9 combines with J gene TRBJ1-2; 7 bases are shared with TRBD1. The germline V gene has CDR1 SEHNR and CDR2 FQNEAQ (reference sequence). The trim removed 0 bases at V and 4 bases at J, leaving 2 bases unmatched. The CDR3 runs 14 residues. The CDR3 DNA is TGTGCCAGCAGCTTAGCGGGACAGCCCTATGGCTACACCTTC. Its translation: CASSLAGQPYGYTF.